This T cell receptor (beta chain) stems from a study of blood T cell repertoires in COVID-19. CDR1 is MNHEY, CDR2 SVGAGI, per germline. The CDR3 has 15 residues. Measured with immunoSEQ multiplex PCR; TCRdb has only the in-frame clones, and not every one. The repertoire holds 200,000 to 250,000 clones, almost 90% seen once, with roughly 16% in the top ten. Sequenced input: PBMCs or T cells enriched from blood (not recorded which). V gene TRBV6-5 combines with J gene TRBJ2-5; TRBD2 aligns across 8 bases. TRBJ2-7 matches the DNA end more closely, so the J call is doubtful. The TCR was taken from a young man who had been exposed to COVID-19. CDR3 amino acids: CASSYRGGISYEQYF. The DNA for the CDR3 is TGTGCCAGCAGTTACCGCGGGGGGATCTCCTACGAGCAGTACTTC.